The present T cell receptor beta chain was sequenced within a study of T cells in localized non-small cell lung cancer. Concerning this clone itself: The antigen is undetermined.

General study results and limits: Out of the top 100 tumor clones, a median around 50 were seen in adjacent lung.

The protocol was immunoSEQ multiplex PCR, while the TCRdb copy is restricted to in-frame clones and leaves out a portion. Of roughly 18,000 clones in the sample, about four fifths were seen once. Sequencing was performed on peripheral blood, taken before any cancer treatment. The sequence was obtained from a female donor aged 60 or older with stage I lung adenocarcinoma.

The chain's CDR3 is CATSSQGATNEKLFF. The CDR3 DNA sequence: TGTGCCACCAGTTCACAGGGAGCAACTAATGAAAAACTGTTTTTT. This chain links TRBV15 with TRBJ1-4, with TRBD1 as a possible D gene (6 bases). Trimming removed 6 bases from V and 0 bases from J, with 11 bases in between. The CDR3 is made up of 15 amino acids. The V gene's germline CDR1 is LNHNV and CDR2 YYDKDF (reference sequence).